This T cell receptor beta chain was profiled in a study of shared clonotypes between healthy human individuals. Across the study: Contributing individuals were two females and three males aged 18 to 49. Study results and caveats: Naive CD4 clonotypes were shared across a handful of donors at roughly 5.5%. Clonotypes shared by all four donors outscored non-shared clonotypes in generation probability.

CD8 cells classed as naive were CD45RO-negative and positively selected for CCR7, excluding terminally differentiated effector memory CD45RA+ cells. As to this clone: Its antigen is as yet unknown.

V trimming: 4 bases; J trimming: 4 bases; junction bases outside the gene matches: 8. The CDR3 has 15 amino acids. Looked up from germline, CDR1 is MGHDK and CDR2 is SYGVNS. The repertoire was sequenced with immunoSEQ multiplex PCR; TCRdb's copy has only in-frame clones and lacks some. This sample has under 2,000,000 clones; approximately 95% occur once, and the top ten carry roughly 1%. This clonotype originated in a man aged 18 to 30 in good health. Input material: naive CD8+ T cells sorted from blood. The rearrangement joins TRBV25-1 to TRBJ1-2; TRBD1 aligns across 8 bases. The CDR3 spells CASSVGTGALYGYTF. Written as DNA, the CDR3 is TGTGCCAGCAGTGTCGGGACAGGAGCTCTCTATGGCTACACCTTC.